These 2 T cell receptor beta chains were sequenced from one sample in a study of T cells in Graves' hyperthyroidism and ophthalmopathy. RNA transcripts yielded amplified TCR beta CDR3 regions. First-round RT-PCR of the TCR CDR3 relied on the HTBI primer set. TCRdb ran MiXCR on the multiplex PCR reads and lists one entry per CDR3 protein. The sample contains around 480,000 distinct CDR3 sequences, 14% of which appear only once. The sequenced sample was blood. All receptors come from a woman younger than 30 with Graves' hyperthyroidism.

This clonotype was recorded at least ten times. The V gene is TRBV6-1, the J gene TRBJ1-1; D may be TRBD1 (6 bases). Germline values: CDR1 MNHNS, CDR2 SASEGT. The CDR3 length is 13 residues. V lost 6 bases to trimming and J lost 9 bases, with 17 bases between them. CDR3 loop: CASRRPDTGKAFF. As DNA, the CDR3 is TGTGCCAGCAGACGCCCCGACACAGGGAAAGCTTTCTTT.

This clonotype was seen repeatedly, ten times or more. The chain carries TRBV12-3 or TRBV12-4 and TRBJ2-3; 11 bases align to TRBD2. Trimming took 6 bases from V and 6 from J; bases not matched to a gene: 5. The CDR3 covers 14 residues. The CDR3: CASRPTSGTDTQYF. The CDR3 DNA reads TGTGCCAGCAGACCGACTAGCGGGACGGATACGCAGTATTTT.